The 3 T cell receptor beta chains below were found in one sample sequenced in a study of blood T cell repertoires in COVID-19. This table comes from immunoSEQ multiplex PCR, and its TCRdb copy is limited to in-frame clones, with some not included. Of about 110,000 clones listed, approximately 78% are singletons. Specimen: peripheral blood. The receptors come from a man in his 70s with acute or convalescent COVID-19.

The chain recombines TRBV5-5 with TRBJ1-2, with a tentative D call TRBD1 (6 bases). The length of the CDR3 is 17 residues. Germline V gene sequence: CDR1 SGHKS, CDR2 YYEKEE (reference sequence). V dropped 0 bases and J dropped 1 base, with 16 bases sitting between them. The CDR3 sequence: CASSLASTGSNNYGYTF. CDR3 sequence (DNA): TGTGCCAGCAGCTTGGCTTCTACAGGGTCTAATAACTATGGCTACACCTTC.

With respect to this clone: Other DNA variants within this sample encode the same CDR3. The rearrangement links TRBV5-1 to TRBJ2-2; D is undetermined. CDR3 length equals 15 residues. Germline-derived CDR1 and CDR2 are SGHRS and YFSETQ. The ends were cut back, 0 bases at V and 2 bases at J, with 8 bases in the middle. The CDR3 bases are TGCGCCAGCAGCTTGGGTCAAACAAACACCGGGGAGCTGTTTTTT. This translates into CASSLGQTNTGELFF.

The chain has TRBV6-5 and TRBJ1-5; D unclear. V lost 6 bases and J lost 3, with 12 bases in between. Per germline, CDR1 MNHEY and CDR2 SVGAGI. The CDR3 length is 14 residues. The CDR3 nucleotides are TGTGCCAGCAGAAGGAGGGTAAACAATCAGCCCCAGCATTTT. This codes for CASRRRVNNQPQHF.